This is a list of T cell receptor beta chains from one sample in a study of blood T cell repertoires in COVID-19. Here immunoSEQ multiplex PCR was the method, and the copy in TCRdb shows in-frame clones only, minus some. The data show 200,000 to 300,000 clones, nearly 95% seen once. Source material: peripheral blood. The receptors originated from a man aged 25 to 40 with COVID-19, enrolled during active disease. Each CDR3 is given with its conserved first and last residue.

>TRBV5-1|TRBJ2-2|16
CASSSGQGRSTGELFF
>TRBV2|TRBJ2-7|15
CASRRLVAETYEQYF
>TRBV18|TRBJ1-2|15
CASSQREDSNYGYTF
>TRBV3-1/TRBV3-2|TRBJ2-5|17
CASSQDGRNSGRETQYF
>TRBV6-5|TRBJ2-7|15
CASSSDRIPSAEQYF
>TRBV12-3/TRBV12-4|TRBJ2-7|13
CASSLGPYYEQYF
>TRBV3-1/TRBV3-2|TRBJ1-6|14
CASRQQGAGTPLHF
>TRBV6-5|TRBJ1-2|14
CASREDRIFYGYTF
>TRBV5-6|TRBJ1-3|17
CASSWTGNAFEGNTIYF
>TRBV18|TRBJ2-1|15
CASSPLEPQGKEQFF
>TRBV7-6|TRBJ1-1|15
CASSRKGGAQTEAFF
>TRBV6-6|TRBJ2-2|16
CASNPDGMMNTGELFF
>TRBV4-1|TRBJ2-5|15
CASSQLSLPAETQYF
>TRBV5-1|TRBJ1-4|16
CASSLTGRPTNEKLFF
>TRBV11-2|TRBJ2-3|14
CASSLQGSTDTQYF
>TRBV19|TRBJ1-1|15
CASSISPGMGTEAFF
>TRBV10-3|TRBJ2-5|15
CAISAARGDQETQYF
>TRBV11-2|TRBJ1-2|13
CASSLGTDFGYTF
>TRBV6-1|TRBJ1-2|13
CASSETGIAGYTF
>TRBV7-2|TRBJ1-3|16
CASSRNQGASGNTIYF
>TRBV5-1|TRBJ1-4|14
CASSAGQGNEKLFF
>TRBV5-4|TRBJ2-7|15
CASSYGTGIAYEQYF
>TRBV11-2|TRBJ1-1|15
CASSLEGARNTEAFF
>TRBV7-2|TRBJ2-1|16
CASSLVGGGGVNEQFF
>TRBV5-1|TRBJ2-3|14
CASSLAGFPDTQYF
>TRBV13|TRBJ1-2|15
CASSLPGTGIHGYTF
>TRBV28|TRBJ1-4|14
CASSLTATNEKLFF